Included here is one T cell receptor (beta chain) sequence, with context. As yet, its antigen is unknown. The V segment lost 4 bases and the J segment 5 bases; nucleotides outside the gene matches: 5. The germline V gene encodes CDR1 MNHEY and CDR2 SMNVEV (reference sequence). The CDR3 totals 13 residues. Sequencing used immunoSEQ multiplex PCR; TCRdb keeps in-frame clones, though not all of them. Seen here are about 13,000 clones, around 69% observed once, and the top ten hold about 8.7%. This entry belongs to a study of T cell repertoires in ileal Crohn's disease. The sample's time point: neoterminal ileum biopsy at postoperative endoscopy, about 6 months after surgery. Points from the study as a whole: Compared with CD4 T cells, sorted CD8 cells carried more expanded clones. All patients with clonality above 26.8% had endoscopic recurrence.

The sample consisted of ileal tissue. V usage is TRBV27 and J usage is TRBJ2-7; TRBD2 matches 7 bases. This sequence originates from an adult with Crohn's disease. DNA for the CDR3: TGTGCCAGCAGTTCCAGACTAGCCCACGAGCAGTACTTC. Its translation: CASSSRLAHEQYF.